This section outlines one TCR beta chain sequence together with its context. The data are from a study of patients and donors after allogeneic stem cell transplantation. The CDR3 has 13 residues. The V and J ends lost 6 bases and 0 bases respectively, with 9 bases between them. TCRdb re-called the RT-PCR reads through MiXCR, storing one row per CDR3 protein. The sample lists approximately 430,000 distinct CDR3 sequences, approximately 16% occurring once. V gene TRBV12-3 or TRBV12-4 combines with J gene TRBJ2-7; no firm D call. The sample comprised blood, either unsorted or a sorted T cell fraction (not recorded which). The source of this sequence is a human donor who was either an allogeneic HSCT recipient or a stem cell or donor lymphocyte infusion donor (not recorded which). It is not recorded whose cells these are; they may come from a transplant donor. CDR3 region: CASRDRSSYEQYF. CDR3 nucleotide sequence: TGTGCCAGCAGAGACCGTAGCTCCTACGAGCAGTACTTC.